This T cell receptor (beta chain) was identified during a study of STAT5B mutations in CD4+ large granular lymphocyte leukemia. For the study at large: Healthy donors showed HLA-associated enrichment of the CDR3 'QG' motif.

Trimming removed 0 bases at V and 6 bases at J, with 14 bases between. Germline CDR1 and CDR2: MNHNY and SVGAGI (reference sequence). The CDR3 is 15 residues long. Authors' data handling: Lowest detectable productive clonotype frequency was 2.59 x 10-5. The method was immunoSEQ multiplex PCR; TCRdb's version includes in-frame clones alone and lacks a portion of them. V and J calls and clone size follow that table, whereas D and trimming were derived from the DNA. Of roughly 19,000 clones in the sample, 70% to 75% were seen once. Source material: CD4+ T cells from blood buffy coats. This clonotype was obtained from a human donor in good health. This chain uses TRBV6-6 with TRBJ2-5; D tentatively reads TRBD1 or TRBD2 (6 bases each). The CDR3 loop is CASSYSSGARQTQYF. The CDR3, as DNA: TGTGCCAGCAGTTACTCCTCGGGGGCGCGGCAGACCCAGTACTTC.